Included here is one TCR beta chain sequence, with context. Antigen unknown. PCR employed 60 Vbeta and 13 Jbeta primers. Data came from immunoSEQ multiplex PCR; TCRdb stores just in-frame clones and leaves some out. The sample includes approximately 190,000 clones, 82% of them seen just once. These data belong to a study of cytomegalovirus exposure and HLA in healthy donors. Overall study context: Inside one of the first data releases sat 80 million to 95 million unique TCRs taken from HLA-typed donors.

Study outcomes and limitations: Most TCR beta V segments were productive about 90% or about 30% of the time in an earlier analysis.

V gave up 4 bases and J gave up 3 bases; unmatched junction bases: 12. Germline V lookup: CDR1 MNHEY, CDR2 SMNVEV (reference sequence). CDR3 length: 18 residues. Sequenced input: PBMCs. The rearrangement joins TRBV27 to TRBJ2-2; 9 bases align to TRBD1. The clonotype was recovered from a woman aged 18-30 years in good health and CMV-seronegative. The chain's CDR3 is CASSSGTGQWGYTGELFF. CDR3 sequence (DNA): TGTGCCAGCAGTTCCGGGACAGGGCAGTGGGGATACACCGGGGAGCTGTTTTTT.